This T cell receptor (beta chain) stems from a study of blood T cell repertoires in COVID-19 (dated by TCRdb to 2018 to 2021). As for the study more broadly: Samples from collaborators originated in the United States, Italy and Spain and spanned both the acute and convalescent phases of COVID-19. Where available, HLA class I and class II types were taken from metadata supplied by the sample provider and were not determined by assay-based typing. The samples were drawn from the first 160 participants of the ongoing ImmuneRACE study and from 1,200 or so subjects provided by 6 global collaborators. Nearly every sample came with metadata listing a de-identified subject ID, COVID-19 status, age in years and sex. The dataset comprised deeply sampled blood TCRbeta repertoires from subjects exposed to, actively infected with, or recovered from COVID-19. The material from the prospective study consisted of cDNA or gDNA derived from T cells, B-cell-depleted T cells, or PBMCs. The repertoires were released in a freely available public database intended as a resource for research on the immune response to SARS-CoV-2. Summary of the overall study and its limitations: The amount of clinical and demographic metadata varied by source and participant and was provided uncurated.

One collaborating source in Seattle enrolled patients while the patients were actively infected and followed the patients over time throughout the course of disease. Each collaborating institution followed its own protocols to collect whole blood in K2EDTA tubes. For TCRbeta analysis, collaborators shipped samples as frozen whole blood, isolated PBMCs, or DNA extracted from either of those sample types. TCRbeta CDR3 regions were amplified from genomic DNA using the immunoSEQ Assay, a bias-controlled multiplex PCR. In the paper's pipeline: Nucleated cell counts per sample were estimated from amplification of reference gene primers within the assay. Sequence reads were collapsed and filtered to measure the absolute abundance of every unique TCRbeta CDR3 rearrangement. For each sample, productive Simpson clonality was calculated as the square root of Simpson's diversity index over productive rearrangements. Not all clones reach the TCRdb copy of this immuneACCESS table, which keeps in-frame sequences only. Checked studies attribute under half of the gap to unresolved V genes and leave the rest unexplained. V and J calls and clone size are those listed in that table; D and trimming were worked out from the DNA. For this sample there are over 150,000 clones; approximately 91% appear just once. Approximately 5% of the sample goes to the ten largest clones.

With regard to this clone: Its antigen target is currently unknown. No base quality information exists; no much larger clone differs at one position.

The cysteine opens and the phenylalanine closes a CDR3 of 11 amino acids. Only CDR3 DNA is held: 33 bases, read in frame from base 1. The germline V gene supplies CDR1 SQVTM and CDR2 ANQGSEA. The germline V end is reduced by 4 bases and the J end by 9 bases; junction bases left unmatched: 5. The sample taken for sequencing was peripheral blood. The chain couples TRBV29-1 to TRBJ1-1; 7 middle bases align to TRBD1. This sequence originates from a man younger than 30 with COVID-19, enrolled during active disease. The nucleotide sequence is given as TGCAGCGTTGTTCAGGGGGGCCAAGCTTTCTTT. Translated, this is CSVVQGGQAFF.